One sample yielded the 15 T cell receptor beta chains listed below, sequenced in a study of blood T cell repertoires in COVID-19. Profiled with immunoSEQ multiplex PCR; TCRdb holds only in-frame clones, not every one. The table records a few hundred thousand clones, roughly nine tenths of them present only once. The sequencing input was peripheral blood. The receptor source for this set is a woman aged 60-70 years with COVID-19, enrolled during active disease.

V is TRBV9 and J is TRBJ1-2, with 8 nucleotides matching TRBD1. This CDR3 has 16 residues. Germline lookup yields CDR1 SGDLS and CDR2 YYNGEE. The ends lost 3 bases at V and 8 bases at J; junction bases unmatched: 15. CDR3 DNA sequence: TGTGCCAGCAGCGATCCACATCGGACAGGGTGGGAGGGCTACACCTTC. The encoded protein is CASSDPHRTGWEGYTF.

V and J are TRBV28 and TRBJ1-5; 9 bases are a match to TRBD1. The CDR3 has 16 residues. The V and J ends lost 4 bases and 5 bases, in that order; junction bases with no gene match: 9. Germline V lookup: CDR1 MDHEN, CDR2 SYDVKM. As DNA, the CDR3 is TGTGCCAGCAGTTACGCCGGGACAGGGACTCATCAGCCCCAGCATTTT. Residues: CASSYAGTGTHQPQHF.

This clone was found a few times. The chain recombines TRBV3-1 (or the pseudogene TRBV3-2) with TRBJ2-1; TRBD2 aligns across 9 bases. After removal of 0 bases from V and 5 bases from J, the junction contained 8 bases not matched to a gene. This CDR3 has 17 residues. Germline CDR1 and CDR2: LGHDT and YNNKEL (reference sequence). The CDR3 DNA reads as TGTGCCAGCAGCCAAGATAGGCTAGCGGGGTATCACAATGAGCAGTTCTTC. Translated, it gives CASSQDRLAGYHNEQFF.

The chain carries TRBV15 and TRBJ1-5; weak D call: TRBD1 (6 bases). Germline V gives CDR1 LNHNV, CDR2 YYDKDF (reference sequence). The CDR3 loop spans 15 amino acids. Trimming left V 1 base short and J 4 bases short, with 11 bases between. The CDR3 DNA reads as TGTGCCACCAGCAGAGGTAGGGACATTAATCAGCCCCAGCATTTT. Protein: CATSRGRDINQPQHF.

The rearrangement links TRBV23-1 to TRBJ1-6; D possibly corresponds to TRBD1 (6 bases). TRBV23-1 is an ORF for which the function is uncertain. The V end lost 6 bases, the J end lost 7 bases, and 16 bases lay between the germline ends. CDR3 length: 15 amino acids. CDR3 loop: CASSRGGTRNSPLHF. Here the CDR3 DNA reads TGCGCCAGCAGCCGGGGGGGGACACGAAATTCACCCCTCCACTTT.

V and J are TRBV5-1 and TRBJ1-1; a possible D gene is TRBD1 (5 bases). There are 15 residues in the CDR3. The V gene lost 1 base and the J gene lost 2 bases, with 12 bases spanning the gap. The germline V gene has CDR1 SGHRS and CDR2 YFSETQ. CDR3 bases: TGCGCCAGCAGCTTGCCGGCAGGGCGTAACACTGAAGCTTTCTTT. This translates into CASSLPAGRNTEAFF.

V gene TRBV5-5 combines with J gene TRBJ1-2, with a weak D call TRBD1 (5 bases). The CDR3 totals 18 residues. CDR1 is SGHKS, CDR2 YYEKEE, per germline (reference sequence). The V and J ends lost 4 bases and 6 bases respectively, with 28 bases between them. CDR3 nucleotides: TGTGCCAGCAGCCGCTACGGGGGGGAAGGGCGCACCAAAAATGGCTACACCTTC. Protein sequence: CASSRYGGEGRTKNGYTF.

V gene TRBV28 combines with J gene TRBJ1-1; 9 nucleotides agree with TRBD1. This CDR3 region has 15 residues. Trimming at V came to 6 bases and at J to 5 bases, leaving 10 bases not matched to a gene. Germline V gene lookup returns CDR1 MDHEN and CDR2 SYDVKM. The CDR3 DNA reads as TGTGCCAGCAGGATGCCGGGACAGGGTAAAACTGAAGCTTTCTTT. This sequence encodes CASRMPGQGKTEAFF.

This clone has just a few counts. This chain uses TRBV5-1 with TRBJ1-2; D remains ambiguous. The CDR3 loop spans 15 amino acids. The V end lost 4 bases, the J end lost 3 bases, and 16 bases lay between the germline ends. Germline assignment: CDR1 SGHRS and CDR2 YFSETQ. The CDR3 reads CASSPQAGIDYGYTF. The CDR3 nucleotides are TGCGCCAGCAGCCCCCAGGCGGGGATTGACTATGGCTACACCTTC.

This sequence joins TRBV6-6 and TRBJ2-1, with 8 bases that match TRBD2. Germline lookup yields CDR1 MNHNY and CDR2 SVGAGI (reference sequence). J lost 5 bases, V lost 2 bases, and 2 bases had no gene match. The CDR3 consists of 14 residues. The CDR3 nucleotides are TGTGCCAGCAGTTACATTAGCGGGAACAATGAGCAGTTCTTC. It encodes CASSYISGNNEQFF.

The chain recombines TRBV25-1 with TRBJ1-1, with D possibly TRBD1 on 5 matching bases. This CDR3 spans 17 amino acids. The V gene's germline CDR1 is MGHDK and CDR2 SYGVNS. Trimming pared 1 base from V and 0 bases from J, leaving 15 bases between. The CDR3 reads CASSESSQGAMNTEAFF. The DNA of the CDR3 is TGTGCCAGCAGTGAATCGTCCCAGGGCGCGATGAACACTGAAGCTTTCTTT.

The count of this clone is one. The chain recombines TRBV7-3 with TRBJ2-1, with 8 bases fitting TRBD1. V dropped 8 bases and J dropped 12; count of bases not matched to a gene: 12. Germline CDR1 and CDR2: SGHTA and FQGTGA. The CDR3 extends over 13 amino acids. CDR3 protein: CASGLPGGPRQFF. The CDR3 DNA follows: TGTGCCAGCGGCCTACCAGGGGGCCCCCGGCAGTTCTTC.

The chain employs TRBV27 and TRBJ2-2; 8 nucleotides match TRBD1. The V gene's germline CDR1 is MNHEY and CDR2 SMNVEV (reference sequence). J was trimmed by 8 bases and V by 0 bases; bases with no gene match: 8. The CDR3 has 16 residues. The CDR3 DNA reads TGTGCCAGCAGTTTATCGATCCAGGGGGCTGGTGGGGAGCTGTTTTTT. It translates to CASSLSIQGAGGELFF.

This clone has more than one count but fewer than ten. The chain recombines TRBV6-1 with TRBJ1-2, with D possibly being TRBD1 (5 bases). V lost 0 bases to trimming and J lost 7 bases, with 12 bases between them. Per the germline V gene, CDR1 is MNHNS and CDR2 is SASEGT. The CDR3 spans 14 residues. In DNA, the CDR3 is TGTGCCAGCAGTGAAGCGGGACGGAGGGCTGGCTACACCTTC. It encodes CASSEAGRRAGYTF.

This rearrangement joins TRBV19 to TRBJ1-6; D unclear. CDR1 and CDR2 from the germline V gene are LNHDA and SQIVND (reference sequence). Trimming removed 8 bases from V and 6 bases from J, with 11 bases in between. The CDR3 extends over 13 amino acids. As DNA, the CDR3 is TGTGCCAGTGGGTTTGGAGCTAATTCACCCCTCCACTTT. It yields the protein CASGFGANSPLHF.